This passage covers 19 T cell receptor beta chains from one sample sequenced in a study of Ad26.COV2.S vaccination and SARS-CoV-2 variants. Using immunoSEQ multiplex PCR, the repertoire was profiled, and TCRdb retains in-frame clones only, with some absent. The sample has some 45,000 clones; 65% to 90% are singletons. Material: peripheral blood, obtained after recovery from COVID-19. The receptors stem from a human donor who had recovered from COVID-19.

This rearrangement joins TRBV12-3 or TRBV12-4 to TRBJ1-5; D is unresolved. The CDR3 spans 11 residues. Deletions cut 4 bases from V and 6 bases from J, with 4 bases between. CDR3 amino acids: CASSSGQPQHF. CDR3 sequence (DNA): TGTGCCAGCAGTTCTGGTCAGCCCCAGCATTTT.

The rearrangement links TRBV7-9 to TRBJ1-5; 8 bases are shared with TRBD1. J gave up 1 base and V 5 bases, and 4 bases lay outside the gene matches. CDR1 and CDR2 (germline): SEHNR, FQNEAQ (reference sequence). This CDR3 has 15 residues. CDR3 amino acids: CASSRGQGSNQPQHF. DNA for the CDR3: TGTGCCAGCAGCCGCGGACAGGGCAGCAATCAGCCCCAGCATTTT.

This chain joins TRBV5-1 and TRBJ1-2; TRBD1 matches at 7 bases. V gave up 5 bases and J gave up 10 bases; unmatched junction bases: 11. The CDR3 has 13 amino acids. The germline V gene has CDR1 SGHRS and CDR2 YFSETQ. The CDR3 nucleotides read TGCGCCAGCAGTTCTGATTCGGGACAGCCCTACACCTTC. Protein product: CASSSDSGQPYTF.

The genes are TRBV7-2 and TRBJ1-3, with a possible D match to TRBD1 (6 bases). CDR3 size: 13 residues. Germline V gene sequence: CDR1 SGHTA, CDR2 FQGNSA. The V and J ends lost 5 bases and 8 bases respectively, with 13 bases between them. In DNA, the CDR3 is TGTGCCAGCAGCAAACAGGGAGCCGACACCATATATTTT. Translation: CASSKQGADTIYF.

V usage is TRBV2 and J usage is TRBJ1-1, with no clear D. Germline lookup yields CDR1 SNHLY and CDR2 FYNNEI. Between the trimmed V and J ends, which lost 0 bases and 5 bases, there was a span of 13 bases. This CDR3 spans 15 amino acids. The CDR3 nucleotides are TGTGCCAGCAGTGAAGCGCTCGAACCGGGGACTGAAGCTTTCTTT. Its protein product is CASSEALEPGTEAFF.

The gene calls are TRBV19 and TRBJ2-5; 12 bases are shared with TRBD1. The CDR3 covers 16 residues. The V gene's germline CDR1 is LNHDA and CDR2 SQIVND (reference sequence). V dropped 3 bases and J dropped 2; count of bases not matched to a gene: 4. Here the CDR3 DNA reads TGTGCCAGTAGTATCCCGGGACAGGGGGCTCAAGAGACCCAGTACTTC. Translated, it gives CASSIPGQGAQETQYF.

The chain uses TRBV6-6 and TRBJ1-1; possible D gene TRBD1, 5 bases. Between the trimmed V and J ends, which lost 7 bases and 3 bases, there was a span of 15 bases. Germline-derived CDR1 and CDR2 are MNHNY and SVGAGI (reference sequence). The CDR3 has 14 residues. CDR3 protein: CASNTWGYDTEAFF. CDR3 sequence (DNA): TGTGCCAGCAACACGTGGGGGTACGACACTGAAGCTTTCTTT.

V gene TRBV14 combines with J gene TRBJ1-4; D may be TRBD1 (6 bases). The CDR3 extends over 14 amino acids. With 2 bases removed from V and 6 bases from J, the gap between germline ends came to 10 bases. The germline V gene has CDR1 SGHDN and CDR2 FVKESK. CDR3 DNA: TGTGCCAGCAGCCAACGGGGGGCCGATGAAAAACTGTTTTTT. It is translated as CASSQRGADEKLFF.

The J gene is TRBJ2-5, the V gene TRBV19; perhaps D is TRBD1 or TRBD2 (7 bases each). Germline loops: CDR1 LNHDA, CDR2 SQIVND (reference sequence). The CDR3 extends over 17 amino acids. V gave up 5 bases and J gave up 5 bases, with 24 bases separating them. CDR3 sequence reads: CASSSGEGFRGQETQYF. The CDR3, as DNA: TGTGCCAGTAGTTCCGGGGAGGGGTTTAGGGGACAGGAGACCCAGTACTTC.

The V call is TRBV19, the J call TRBJ2-1; D may match TRBD1 or TRBD2 (5 bases each). Germline V lookup: CDR1 LNHDA, CDR2 SQIVND (reference sequence). Between the trimmed V and J ends, which lost 6 bases and 4 bases, there was a span of 13 bases. The CDR3 has 14 residues. In DNA form, the CDR3 reads TGTGCCAGTAGCTACCGGGACGGGTACAATGAGCAGTTCTTC. It encodes CASSYRDGYNEQFF. Based on the CDR3 plus reference TRBV19 and TRBJ2-1, the full variable domain is DGGITQSPKYLFRKEGQNVTLSCEQNLNHDAMYWYRQDPGQGLRLIYYSQIVNDFQKGDIAEGYSVSREKKESFPLTVTSAQKNPTAFYLCASSYRDGYNEQFFGPGTRLTVL.

As DNA, the CDR3 is TGCAGCGGGGCCGGGAGGGGTCATGGCTACACCTTC. Translated, it gives CSGAGRGHGYTF. The chain recombines TRBV29-1 with TRBJ1-2; perhaps TRBD1 as D (5 bases). In germline, CDR1 is SQVTM, CDR2 ANQGSEA. Deletions cut 7 bases from V and 6 bases from J, with 15 bases between. This CDR3 spans 12 amino acids.

The chain joins TRBV28 to TRBJ1-2; the D gene is possibly TRBD1 (6 bases). CDR1 MDHEN and CDR2 SYDVKM come from the germline V gene. The V end was cut by 3 bases, the J end by 4 bases, with 15 bases between. CDR3 length: 15 amino acids. CDR3 residues: CASSFYRVALYGYTF. The CDR3 nucleotides read TGTGCCAGCAGTTTTTACAGGGTCGCCCTCTATGGCTACACCTTC.

V is TRBV30 and J is TRBJ1-3; D call uncertain. The V gene's germline CDR1 is GTSNPN and CDR2 SVGIG (reference sequence). The CDR3 runs 15 residues. V was cut by 5 bases and J by 0 bases, with 14 bases left in between. CDR3 sequence: CAWVPVPSSGNTIYF. CDR3 nucleotide sequence: TGTGCCTGGGTCCCCGTTCCAAGCTCTGGAAACACCATATATTTT.

The chain combines TRBV9 with TRBJ2-1; TRBD2 matches 7 bases. CDR1 and CDR2 (germline): SGDLS, YYNGEE. V dropped 0 bases and J dropped 4; count of bases not matched to a gene: 10. The CDR3 consists of 17 residues. The CDR3 sequence is CASSVEFHSGSYNEQFF. In DNA, the CDR3 is TGTGCCAGCAGCGTAGAATTTCATAGCGGGTCATACAATGAGCAGTTCTTC.

DNA for the CDR3: TGCGCCAGCAGCCAAGCTGGACAGGGGGCTGGGACCCAGTACTTC. Its protein is CASSQAGQGAGTQYF. The chain combines TRBV4-1 with TRBJ2-5, with 11 bases matching TRBD1. The CDR3 runs to 15 residues. The germline V gene encodes CDR1 MGHRA and CDR2 YSYEKL. Trimming took 1 base from V and 7 from J; bases not matched to a gene: 5.

V and J are TRBV18 and TRBJ1-1, with TRBD1 as a possible D gene (6 bases). V dropped 3 bases and J dropped 2 bases, with 16 bases sitting between them. The CDR3 contains 16 residues. Germline V CDR1 and CDR2: KGHSH, LQKENI. The CDR3, as DNA: TGTGCCAGCTCACCCCGGGACACCCGCTTCAACACTGAAGCTTTCTTT. It translates to CASSPRDTRFNTEAFF.

The J gene is TRBJ2-4, the V gene TRBV7-9; 8 positions match TRBD1. This CDR3 region has 14 residues. The V and J ends lost 5 bases and 5 bases, in that order; junction bases with no gene match: 5. Germline loops: CDR1 SEHNR, CDR2 FQNEAQ (reference sequence). This CDR3 reads CASSVDRAENIQYF. DNA of the CDR3: TGTGCCAGCAGCGTGGACAGGGCGGAAAACATTCAGTACTTC.

The chain recombines TRBV2 with TRBJ2-2; unclear D gene. In germline, CDR1 is SNHLY, CDR2 FYNNEI. CDR3 length: 12 amino acids. The ends were cut back, 1 base at V and 7 bases at J, with 4 bases in the middle. CDR3: CASSEGIGELFF. DNA of the CDR3: TGTGCCAGCAGTGAAGGGATCGGGGAGCTGTTTTTT.

V is TRBV14 and J is TRBJ2-7; 7 bases match TRBD2. The CDR3 totals 15 residues. V shed 5 bases, J shed 5 bases, and the junction held 12 bases outside the gene matches. CDR1 is SGHDN and CDR2 is FVKESK in the germline V gene. The CDR3 is CASSFLSGSGDEQYF. The CDR3 DNA is TGTGCCAGCAGCTTTCTTAGCGGGTCCGGGGACGAGCAGTACTTC.